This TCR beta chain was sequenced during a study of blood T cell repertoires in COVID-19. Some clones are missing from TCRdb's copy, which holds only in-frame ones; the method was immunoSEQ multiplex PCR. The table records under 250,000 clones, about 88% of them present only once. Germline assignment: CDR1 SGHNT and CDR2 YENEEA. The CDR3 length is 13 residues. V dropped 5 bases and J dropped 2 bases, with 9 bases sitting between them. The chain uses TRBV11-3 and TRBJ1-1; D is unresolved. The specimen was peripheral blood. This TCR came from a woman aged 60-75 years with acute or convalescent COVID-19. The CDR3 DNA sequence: TGTGCCAGCAGCCTCACACAAAACACTGAAGCTTTCTTT. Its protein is CASSLTQNTEAFF.